What follows are 29 T cell receptor beta chains derived from one specimen sequenced in a study of OX40 agonist ivuxolimab in advanced cancers. Generated by immunoSEQ multiplex PCR, the TCRdb table keeps only in-frame clones and is missing some. The data show 85,000 to 100,000 clones, approximately 85% seen once. The specimen was CD4+ or CD8+ T cells sorted from blood, collected in a trial of the OX40 agonist ivuxolimab. Receptor source: an adult with an advanced solid tumor such as melanoma, head and neck, liver or kidney cancer.

This chain joins TRBV5-6 and TRBJ1-1; a possible D gene is TRBD1 (5 bases). The CDR3 loop spans 13 amino acids. V shed 0 bases and J shed 6 bases, with 9 bases lying between them. Germline CDR1 is SGHDT and CDR2 is YYEEEE. CDR3 in DNA: TGTGCCAGCAGCTTGGCTGGGGCCGCTGAAGCTTTCTTT. Protein sequence: CASSLAGAAEAFF.

The gene calls are TRBV4-1 and TRBJ1-3; D call uncertain. This CDR3 has 17 residues. Germline CDR1 reads MGHRA; CDR2 reads YSYEKL. V was clipped by 0 bases and J by 3 bases, with 15 bases between them. CDR3 amino acids: CASSQDALERRGNTIYF. CDR3 DNA: TGCGCCAGCAGCCAAGACGCCCTCGAGAGGCGTGGAAACACCATATATTTT.

CDR3 sequence reads: CATPNEGSYGYTF. DNA for the CDR3: TGTGCCACCCCCAACGAGGGCAGCTATGGCTACACCTTC. V and J are TRBV25-1 and TRBJ1-2; D is unresolved. The CDR3 spans 13 residues. Germline CDR1 MGHDK, CDR2 SYGVNS. Trimming stripped 10 bases from V and 4 bases from J, with 16 bases between.

This sequence joins TRBV6-5 and TRBJ1-1; D is ambiguous. The CDR3 covers 14 residues. V was cut by 9 bases and J by 0 bases, with 14 bases left in between. Germline CDR1 is MNHEY and CDR2 is SVGAGI. The CDR3 is CASSLLRMNTEAFF. For the CDR3, the DNA is TGTGCCAGTAGCCTGCTCAGAATGAACACTGAAGCTTTCTTT.

The genes are TRBV5-4 and TRBJ2-7; D uncertain. Germline V gene data show CDR1 as SGHNT and CDR2 as YYREEE (reference sequence). Between the trimmed V and J ends, which lost 4 bases and 0 bases, there was a span of 8 bases. The CDR3 totals 13 residues. In DNA form, the CDR3 reads TGTGCCAGCAGCCCTCGAGACTCCTACGAGCAGTACTTC. This encodes CASSPRDSYEQYF.

This chain connects TRBV5-1 to TRBJ2-3; 7 positions agree with TRBD1. Unmatched junction bases numbered 9, after V lost 4 bases and J lost 4 bases. Germline V gene data show CDR1 as SGHRS and CDR2 as YFSETQ. The CDR3 runs 15 residues. CDR3 amino acids: CASSGTRGLPDTQYF. CDR3 nucleotides: TGCGCCAGCAGCGGAACTAGGGGGCTCCCAGATACGCAGTATTTT.

The genes are TRBV5-6 and TRBJ1-5; a possible D gene is TRBD1 (5 bases). Trimming cost V 3 bases and J 5 bases, with 15 bases left between them. Germline CDR1 is SGHDT and CDR2 is YYEEEE. This CDR3 spans 15 amino acids. The CDR3 DNA sequence: TGTGCCAGCAGCTGGGGCCGGGGGTTATATCAGCCCCAGCATTTT. It is translated as CASSWGRGLYQPQHF. Together with reference TRBV5-6 and TRBJ1-5, the CDR3 gives the full variable domain: DAGVTQSPTHLIKTRGQQVTLRCSPKSGHDTVSWYQQALGQGPQFIFQYYEEEERQRGNFPDRFSGHQFPNYSSELNVNALLLGDSALYLCASSWGRGLYQPQHFGDGTRLSIL.

CDR3 nucleotide sequence: TGTGCCTGGAGTCAGGGGTACGAGCAGTACTTC. Protein sequence: CAWSQGYEQYF. The chain recombines TRBV30 with TRBJ2-7, with D possibly TRBD1 on 6 matching bases. The CDR3 runs to 11 residues. Germline V gene lookup returns CDR1 GTSNPN and CDR2 SVGIG (reference sequence). V dropped 2 bases and J dropped 4 bases, with 6 bases sitting between them.

The chain recombines TRBV6-1 with TRBJ2-5; D remains ambiguous. There are 9 residues in the CDR3. Germline assignment: CDR1 MNHNS and CDR2 SASEGT. The V and J ends lost 9 bases and 5 bases respectively, with 4 bases between them. The CDR3 bases are TGTGCCAGGGCCGAGACCCAGTACTTC. This encodes CARAETQYF.

V is TRBV28 and J is TRBJ1-5, with D hard to call. Germline-derived CDR1 and CDR2 are MDHEN and SYDVKM. The CDR3 is made up of 15 amino acids. Between the trimmed V and J ends, which lost 4 bases and 5 bases, there was a span of 15 bases. DNA of the CDR3: TGTGCCAGCAGTTCCCCGACTGGTTGGGATCAGCCCCAGCATTTT. Its protein is CASSSPTGWDQPQHF.

The chain joins TRBV7-2 to TRBJ2-1; 12 bases fit TRBD2. Germline V CDR1 and CDR2: SGHTA, FQGNSA. After removal of 3 bases from V and 8 bases from J, the junction contained 5 bases not matched to a gene. The CDR3 has 15 amino acids. The CDR3 loop is CASSFASGRAHEQFF. For the CDR3, the DNA is TGTGCCAGCAGCTTTGCTAGCGGGAGGGCCCATGAGCAGTTCTTC.

This sequence joins TRBV29-1 and TRBJ1-4; D gene unclear. Germline V gene sequence: CDR1 SQVTM, CDR2 ANQGSEA. CDR3 length: 13 amino acids. V was clipped by 4 bases and J by 4 bases, with 10 bases between them. The CDR3 DNA reads as TGCAGCGTTGCTCGATCCAGTAATGAAAAACTGTTTTTT. Translated, it gives CSVARSSNEKLFF. Full variable domain (missing parts from reference TRBV29-1 and TRBJ1-4): SAVISQKPSRDICQRGTSLTIQCQVDSQVTMMFWYRQQPGQSLTLIATANQGSEATYESGFVIDKFPISRPNLTFSTLTVSNMSPEDSSIYLCSVARSSNEKLFFGSGTQLSVL.

The V gene is TRBV14, the J gene TRBJ2-1; 7 bases map to TRBD1. CDR1 is SGHDN and CDR2 is FVKESK in the germline V gene. The CDR3 totals 16 residues. V shed 0 bases and J 3 bases; nucleotides not matched to a gene: 5. The CDR3 nucleotides are TGTGCCAGCAGCCAAGAAGGCAGGGGGTTCTACAATGAGCAGTTCTTC. Amino acid sequence: CASSQEGRGFYNEQFF.

The V call is TRBV4-2, the J call TRBJ1-5; perhaps TRBD1 as D (5 bases). The V and J ends lost 6 bases and 4 bases respectively, with 19 bases between them. This CDR3 contains 16 residues. CDR1 LGHNA and CDR2 YNFKEQ come from the germline V gene. The CDR3 region is CASSPLDRGANQPQHF. The DNA for the CDR3 is TGTGCCAGCAGTCCTCTGGATCGTGGGGCGAATCAGCCCCAGCATTTT.

The V call is TRBV10-3, the J call TRBJ2-5; D call uncertain. This CDR3 has 12 residues. Germline V gene sequence: CDR1 ENHRY, CDR2 SYGVKD. Trimming stripped 6 bases from V and 2 bases from J, with 7 bases between. Here the CDR3 DNA reads TGTGCCATCAGCTCAGGACAAGAGACCCAGTACTTC. Amino acids: CAISSGQETQYF.

This sequence joins TRBV5-1 and TRBJ1-2; D unresolved. The ends were cut back, 2 bases at V and 2 bases at J, with 19 bases in the middle. The CDR3 is 17 amino acids. Germline-derived CDR1 and CDR2 are SGHRS and YFSETQ. Here the CDR3 DNA reads TGCGCCAGCAGCTTCACCCCACAGAGCCCGTTGAACTATGGCTACACCTTC. It specifies CASSFTPQSPLNYGYTF.

J is TRBJ2-1 and V is TRBV4-2, with TRBD2 matching over 7 bases. Germline assignment: CDR1 LGHNA and CDR2 YNFKEQ. The trim removed 0 bases at V and 9 bases at J, leaving 5 bases unmatched. This CDR3 contains 14 residues. The CDR3 coding sequence is TGTGCCAGCAGCCAAGAGAGGGGAGGGAGTGAGCAGTTCTTC. Amino acid sequence: CASSQERGGSEQFF.

The chain recombines TRBV6-5 with TRBJ2-2; 9 positions agree with TRBD1. Germline values: CDR1 MNHEY, CDR2 SVGAGI. The CDR3 has 15 amino acids. Germline trimming cut 5 bases from V and 4 bases from J; bases unmatched to any gene: 5. The chain's CDR3 is CASSVTGQGTGELFF. For the CDR3, the DNA is TGTGCCAGCAGTGTTACGGGACAGGGCACCGGGGAGCTGTTTTTT.

This clone was found once. This chain uses TRBV4-1 with TRBJ2-5; TRBD2 might be the D (5 bases). Germline V gene lookup returns CDR1 MGHRA and CDR2 YSYEKL. Trimming cost V 1 base and J 5 bases, with 11 bases left between them. This CDR3 is built from 14 residues. Written as DNA, the CDR3 is TGCGCCAGCAGCCAAGTCTTGGGGAGCGAGACCCAGTACTTC. It encodes CASSQVLGSETQYF.

This clone was seen a handful of times. The V call is TRBV2, the J call TRBJ1-2; TRBD1 aligns across 7 bases. V was pared by 7 bases and J by 4 bases, with 6 bases of the junction left unmatched. The CDR3 length is 13 residues. In germline, CDR1 is SNHLY, CDR2 FYNNEI. The CDR3 sequence is CASTEGASYGYTF. Written as DNA, the CDR3 is TGTGCCAGCACTGAGGGGGCAAGCTATGGCTACACCTTC.

V is TRBV5-1 and J is TRBJ2-1, with a tentative D call TRBD2 (6 bases). The V gene's germline CDR1 is SGHRS and CDR2 YFSETQ. The CDR3 contains 15 residues. The ends were cut back, 2 bases at V and 0 bases at J, with 9 bases in the middle. CDR3 coding DNA: TGCGCCAGCAGCTTCGGCGGGAACTCCTACAATGAGCAGTTCTTC. Its translation: CASSFGGNSYNEQFF. The variable domain in full, completed from reference TRBV5-1 and TRBJ2-1, reads KAGVTQTPRYLIKTRGQQVTLSCSPISGHRSVSWYQQTPGQGLQFLFEYFSETQRNKGNFPGRFSGRQFSNSRSEMNVSTLELGDSALYLCASSFGGNSYNEQFFGPGTRLTVL.

This clone was recorded once. The chain joins TRBV5-1 to TRBJ2-5, with 8 bases fitting TRBD1. Germline-derived CDR1 and CDR2 are SGHRS and YFSETQ. The trim removed 3 bases at V and 5 bases at J, leaving 3 bases unmatched. The CDR3 has 13 residues. Here the CDR3 DNA reads TGCGCCAGCAGCTCGACAGGGGCCGAGACCCAGTACTTC. Translation: CASSSTGAETQYF.

This chain connects TRBV15 to TRBJ1-1; TRBD1 might be the D (5 bases). V gave up 0 bases and J gave up 5 bases, with 19 bases separating them. This CDR3 has 17 residues. Germline loops: CDR1 LNHNV, CDR2 YYDKDF (reference sequence). This CDR3 is CATSRDERGGGQTEAFF. Written as DNA, the CDR3 is TGTGCCACCAGCAGAGATGAGCGCGGGGGAGGGCAAACTGAAGCTTTCTTT.

This rearrangement joins TRBV2 to TRBJ2-3; D ambiguous. Germline CDR1 SNHLY, CDR2 FYNNEI. CDR3 length: 11 residues. Deletions cut 8 bases from V and 4 bases from J, with 7 bases between. CDR3 in amino acids: CASRYSDTQYF. DNA of the CDR3: TGTGCCAGCCGGTATTCAGATACGCAGTATTTT.

CDR3: CASRGGGAALETQYF. The DNA of the CDR3 is TGCGCCAGCAGGGGCGGGGGTGCGGCCTTAGAGACCCAGTACTTC. This sequence joins TRBV5-1 and TRBJ2-5, with 7 nucleotides matching TRBD2. V was clipped by 5 bases and J by 4 bases; unmatched bases: 11. Germline CDR1 and CDR2: SGHRS and YFSETQ. This CDR3 contains 15 residues.

The chain employs TRBV6-1 and TRBJ1-1; unclear D gene. Trimming cost V 4 bases and J 4 bases, with 7 bases left between them. The CDR3 runs to 12 residues. From germline, CDR1 is MNHNS and CDR2 SASEGT. Here the CDR3 DNA reads TGTGCCAGCAGTGGCGACGGCACTGAAGCTTTCTTT. It encodes CASSGDGTEAFF.

The chain uses TRBV29-1 and TRBJ2-7; 16 bases agree with TRBD2. CDR3 length equals 15 residues. CDR1 is SQVTM, CDR2 ANQGSEA, per germline. Unmatched junction bases numbered 6, after V lost 4 bases and J lost 6 bases. The CDR3 DNA reads TGCAGCGTTGCTGGGACTAGCGGGAGGGTCCTCGAGCAGTACTTC. Translating gives CSVAGTSGRVLEQYF.

This clone was seen more than once but under ten times. The chain employs TRBV28 and TRBJ2-2, with unresolved D. The germline V gene has CDR1 MDHEN and CDR2 SYDVKM. The CDR3 is made up of 12 amino acids. The V end was cut by 8 bases, the J end by 1 base, with 5 bases between. The CDR3 is CASHRNTGELFF. CDR3 sequence (DNA): TGTGCCAGCCACCGGAACACCGGGGAGCTGTTTTTT. The whole variable domain, remainder taken from reference TRBV28 and TRBJ2-2, is DVKVTQSSRYLVKRTGEKVFLECVQDMDHENMFWYRQDPGLGLRLIYFSYDVKMKEKGDIPEGYSVSREKKERFSLILESASTNQTSMYLCASHRNTGELFFGEGSRLTVL.

V and J are TRBV25-1 and TRBJ1-2, with D uncertain. CDR3 size: 15 residues. The germline gives CDR1 MGHDK, CDR2 SYGVNS. The V gene lost 1 base and the J gene lost 2 bases, with 11 bases spanning the gap. CDR3 in DNA: TGTGCCAGCAGTGAATGGGTCGGACGAAACTATGGCTACACCTTC. Encoded protein: CASSEWVGRNYGYTF.